The 5 T cell receptor beta chains below were found in one sample sequenced in a study of response to subunit inactivated influenza vaccine. One entry per CDR3 protein, called by TCRdb with MiXCR from the RT-PCR reads. The data contain some 150,000 distinct CDR3 sequences, approximately 12% of them singletons. These data were likewise used in another study, on T cells expressing NK-cell markers. That work states: Scientists made TCR beta cDNA using 5'RACE template switching with UMIs.

The sequencing here drew on CD8+ T cells sorted from PBMCs, taken roughly 12 days after vaccination. The receptors stem from a man aged 50 to 59 who received an inactivated influenza vaccine.

J is TRBJ1-5 and V is TRBV7-8; 8 positions match TRBD1. The germline V gene encodes CDR1 SGHVS and CDR2 FQNEAQ. The CDR3 has 15 amino acids. V lost 1 base and J lost 4; bases outside the gene matches: 3. CDR3 amino acids: CASSLGQGKNQPQHF. The CDR3 coding sequence is TGTGCCAGCAGCTTAGGACAGGGGAAAAATCAGCCCCAGCATTTT.

V usage is TRBV7-9 and J usage is TRBJ2-1, with D perhaps TRBD1 (5 bases). Germline V CDR1 and CDR2: SEHNR, FQNEAQ (reference sequence). V lost 5 bases and J lost 4, with 21 bases in between. The CDR3 has 17 residues. The CDR3 sequence: CASSPDIIVGPYNEQFF. Here the CDR3 DNA reads TGTGCCAGCAGCCCGGACATAATAGTGGGCCCGTACAATGAGCAGTTCTTC. The full variable domain, rest sourced from reference TRBV7-9 and TRBJ2-1, is DTGVSQNPRHKITKRGQNVTFRCDPISEHNRLYWYRQTLGQGPEFLTYFQNEAQLEKSRLLSDRFSAERPKGSFSTLEIQRTEQGDSAMYLCASSPDIIVGPYNEQFFGPGTRLTVL.

There are a few counts of this clonotype. The chain couples TRBV4-1 to TRBJ2-1, with 8 bases that match TRBD2. The CDR3 extends over 16 amino acids. The germline gives CDR1 MGHRA, CDR2 YSYEKL. Trimming cost V 1 base and J 8 bases; bases outside gene matches: 10. CDR3 region: CASSQVAAGGGYEQFF. The CDR3 coding sequence is TGCGCCAGCAGCCAAGTGGCCGCGGGAGGTGGCTATGAGCAGTTCTTC.

This rearrangement joins TRBV12-3 or TRBV12-4 to TRBJ2-3; tentative D call: TRBD2 (6 bases). This CDR3 has 14 residues. Between the trimmed V and J ends, which lost 8 bases and 4 bases, there was a span of 16 bases. In DNA, the CDR3 is TGTGCCAGCTGGGACTCCACTCGGGCAGATACGCAGTATTTT. Its translation: CASWDSTRADTQYF.

In its sample, this clonotype was seen many times. The CDR3 sequence is CASSSSRTSGYNEQFF. The CDR3 DNA sequence: TGTGCCAGCAGCTCTTCTCGGACTAGCGGTTACAATGAGCAGTTCTTC. This chain connects TRBV7-9 to TRBJ2-1, with 10 bases matching TRBD2. Germline assignment: CDR1 SEHNR and CDR2 FQNEAQ (reference sequence). V gave up 4 bases and J gave up 4 bases; unmatched junction bases: 7. This CDR3 comprises 16 residues. Full variable domain (outside the CDR3, taken from reference TRBV7-9 and TRBJ2-1): DTGVSQNPRHKITKRGQNVTFRCDPISEHNRLYWYRQTLGQGPEFLTYFQNEAQLEKSRLLSDRFSAERPKGSFSTLEIQRTEQGDSAMYLCASSSSRTSGYNEQFFGPGTRLTVL.